A selection of T cell receptor beta chains follows, all from one sample in a study of type 1 regulatory T cells. Their target antigens are unknown. TCRdb analysed the reads with MiXCR anew, one entry per CDR3 protein. The table has over 14,000 distinct CDR3 sequences, roughly 15% seen once. The source material was cultured T cells, either the whole culture or a sorted T cell fraction (not recorded which). These receptors were collected from a human donor in good health. The CDR3 runs from the conserved cysteine through the conserved F or W. D genes are given only for firm matches. Rows may omit the clone size; those that give it use once, few, many or a size class.

d_call	v_call	j_call	clone_size	cdr3_nt	cdr3_aa
TRBD2	TRBV10-3	TRBJ2-2	many	TGTGCCATCAGTGGAGTAGCGGGAGGAATGACCGGGGAGCTGTTTTTT	CAISGVAGGMTGELFF
-	TRBV10-3	TRBJ1-5	-	TGTGCCATCAGTGATGTCAGGGGTAGCAATCAGCCCCAGCATTTT	CAISDVRGSNQPQHF
TRBD2	TRBV9	TRBJ2-3	-	TGTGCCAGCAGCGTAAGGCTAGCGGGAGATACGCAGTATTTT	CASSVRLAGDTQYF
-	TRBV7-3	TRBJ2-1	large	TGTGCCAGCAGCTTAGGGACGGTCGATGAGCAGTTCTTC	CASSLGTVDEQFF
-	TRBV10-3	TRBJ1-2	many	TGTGCCATCAGACAGGGACGGACAGATGGCTACACCTTC	CAIRQGRTDGYTF
-	TRBV3-1	TRBJ2-5	many	TGTGCCAGCAGCCCAAGTCAGGGGCTGAGGGAGACCCAGTACTTC	CASSPSQGLRETQYF
TRBD2	TRBV13	TRBJ2-1	-	TGTGCCAGCAGCATAAGGGTCCTAGCGGGAGTTAATGAGCAGTTCTTC	CASSIRVLAGVNEQFF
-	TRBV7-3	TRBJ2-2	-	TGTGCCAGCAGAGAACCAGGGGGGACCGGGGAGCTGTTTTTT	CASREPGGTGELFF
TRBD2	TRBV7-2	TRBJ2-5	-	TGTGCCAGCAGCTTCGACGGCGCGGGCGGGAGTGAGACCCAGTACTTC	CASSFDGAGGSETQYF
TRBD1	TRBV6-2/TRBV6-3	TRBJ2-4	few	TGTGCCAGCAGTTATTCAGGACAGGGAAGAATTCAGTACTTC	CASSYSGQGRIQYF
-	TRBV6-5	TRBJ2-2	many	TGTGCCAGCAGTACAGGGTACGGGGAGCTGTTTTTT	CASSTGYGELFF
TRBD1	TRBV12-3/TRBV12-4	TRBJ1-4	medium-sized	TGTGCCAGCAGTCGACAGGGGTTGAATGAAAAACTGTTTTTT	CASSRQGLNEKLFF
-	TRBV30	TRBJ1-1	many	TGTGCCTGGAGTGTAACCATAGACGCTGAAGCTTTCTTT	CAWSVTIDAEAFF
TRBD2	TRBV12-3/TRBV12-4	TRBJ2-7	many	TGTGCCAGCAGGGCTAGCGGGAGAACCTACGAGCAGTACTTC	CASRASGRTYEQYF